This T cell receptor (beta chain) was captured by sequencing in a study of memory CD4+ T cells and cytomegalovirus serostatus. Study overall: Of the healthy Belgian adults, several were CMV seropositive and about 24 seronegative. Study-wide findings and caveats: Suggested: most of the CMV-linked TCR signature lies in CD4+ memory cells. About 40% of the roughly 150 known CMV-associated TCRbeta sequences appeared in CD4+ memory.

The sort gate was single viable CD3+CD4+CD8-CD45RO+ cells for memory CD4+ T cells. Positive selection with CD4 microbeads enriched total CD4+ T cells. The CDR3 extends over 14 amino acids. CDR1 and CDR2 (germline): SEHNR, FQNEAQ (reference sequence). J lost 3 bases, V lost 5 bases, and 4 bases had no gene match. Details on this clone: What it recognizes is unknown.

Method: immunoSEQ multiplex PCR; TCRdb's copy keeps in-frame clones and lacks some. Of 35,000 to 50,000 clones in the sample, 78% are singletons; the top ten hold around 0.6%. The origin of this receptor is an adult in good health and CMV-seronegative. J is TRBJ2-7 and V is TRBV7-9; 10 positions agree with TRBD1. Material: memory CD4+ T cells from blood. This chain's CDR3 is CASSIRDRGYEQYF. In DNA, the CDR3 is TGTGCCAGCAGCATCCGGGACAGGGGCTACGAGCAGTACTTC.